This T cell receptor (beta chain) is from a study of T cells expressing NK-cell markers. Whole-study context: Investigators obtained TCR beta repertoires from sorted CD3+CD56+NKG2C+, CD3+CD56+NKG2C- and CD3+CD56-NKG2C+ T cells. Within the sequenced cohort of eight donors, seven exhibited HCMV seropositivity and one was seronegative. Study results and limitations: Clones of NKG2C+ T cells that had expanded were of unclear HCMV specificity. These clonotypes, the leaders elsewhere, also led the CD3+CD56-NKG2C+ fraction in a handful of donors.

The CDR3 has 14 amino acids. Germline CDR1 and CDR2: SGHAT and FQNNGV. TCRdb re-called the 5' RACE reads, yielding one record per CDR3 amino acid sequence without DNA. The sample spans around 100,000 distinct CDR3 sequences; the ten largest clones claim under 20%. With respect to this clonotype: Its antigen is unknown.

Sequenced material: blood T cells: a sorted CD56 or NKG2C T cell subset, CD4+ or CD8+ T cells, or bulk PBMC T cells (not recorded which). This TCR was recovered from a woman aged 18 to 75 in good health. The chain carries TRBV11-2 and TRBJ2-3. The CDR3 reads CASSLLQDTDTQYF. Full variable domain (remainder filled in from reference TRBV11-2 and TRBJ2-3): EAGVAQSPRYKIIEKRQSVAFWCNPISGHATLYWYQQILGQGPKLLIQFQNNGVVDDSQLPKDRFSAERLKGVDSTLKIQPAKLEDSAVYLCASSLLQDTDTQYFGPGTRLTVL.